This TCR beta chain was recovered during a study of shared T cell receptors in the human thymus. Some clones are missing from TCRdb's copy, which holds only in-frame ones; the method was immunoSEQ multiplex PCR. Of around 730,000 clones listed, 80% to 90% are singletons. Between the trimmed V and J ends, which lost 5 bases and 6 bases, there was a span of 21 bases. Germline CDR1 is SGHDT and CDR2 is YYEEEE. The CDR3 contains 16 residues. A further study also used this sample, focusing on human thymus T cells. This second study notes: Thymic resections from corrective heart surgery supplied the tissue. Biased V and J segment usage appeared in thymus and peripheral blood. Unrelated individuals had highly overlapping thymic repertoires, as reported in related research.

The rearrangement links TRBV5-6 to TRBJ2-1, with D perhaps TRBD2 (7 bases). The sequenced sample consisted of thymocytes. The TCR originated in a girl under three years old with a congenital heart defect. The CDR3 region has the DNA TGTGCCAGCAGGGGGGGGGCACAGGGATCCCGCAATGAGCAGTTCTTC. Translation gives CASRGGAQGSRNEQFF.